A single T cell receptor beta chain is shown here with its context. What it recognizes is unknown. The data were taken from a study of CD8 T cells in ankylosing spondylitis. Points from the study as a whole: Apparently characteristic of ankylosing spondylitis blood was a TCR beta motif (roughly eight highly homologous variants).

V lost 5 bases and J lost 0, with 11 bases in between. Germline CDR1 reads MNHEY; CDR2 reads SMNVEV (reference sequence). CDR3 size: 15 residues. Quantitative 5'-RACE with molecular barcodes was used to make the TCR beta libraries. TCRdb analysed the 5' RACE reads with MiXCR anew, one entry per CDR3 protein. The sample has some 150,000 distinct CDR3 sequences, about 42% seen once. This sequence was found in a male donor with ankylosing spondylitis. The sample comprised synovial fluid, either unsorted or a sorted T cell fraction (not recorded which). The chain is built from TRBV27 and TRBJ1-3; D is perhaps TRBD1 (6 bases). CDR3 DNA sequence: TGTGCCAGCAGTGTCGACAGGAACTCTGGAAACACCATATATTTT. Translating it yields CASSVDRNSGNTIYF.